The rows below give T cell receptor beta chains drawn from one sample of a study of CD8+CD57+ T cells in acquired aplastic anemia. TCRdb re-called the reads through MiXCR, storing one row per CDR3 protein. The table records some 160,000 distinct CDR3 sequences, about half of them present only once. The material sequenced was sorted CD4+, CD8+, or CD8+CD57+ T cells (not recorded which) from PBMCs. Receptors originate from a human donor with aplastic anemia. Both conserved end residues are part of each CDR3. Fields, in order: J gene, V gene, CDR3 protein.

j_gene: TRBJ2-2
v_gene: TRBV15
CDR3aa: CATSRPLAENTGELFF

j_gene: TRBJ1-2
v_gene: TRBV29-1
CDR3aa: CSVGQGYGYTF

j_gene: TRBJ2-1
v_gene: TRBV12-3/TRBV12-4
CDR3aa: CASSPSRGSYNEQFF

j_gene: TRBJ1-2
v_gene: TRBV10-3
CDR3aa: CAISESGYGYTF

j_gene: TRBJ1-5
v_gene: TRBV27
CDR3aa: CASSLGGTGNQPQHF

j_gene: TRBJ2-6
v_gene: TRBV15
CDR3aa: CATSSVAAGANVLTF

j_gene: TRBJ2-1
v_gene: TRBV15
CDR3aa: CATSSRTSGVKNNEQFF

j_gene: TRBJ1-5
v_gene: TRBV16
CDR3aa: CASSQSGGGLDQPQHF

j_gene: TRBJ2-2
v_gene: TRBV29-1
CDR3aa: CSVFTGGTGEMFF

j_gene: TRBJ1-2
v_gene: TRBV9
CDR3aa: CASSVGTGTGHGYTF

j_gene: TRBJ2-7
v_gene: TRBV10-2
CDR3aa: CASSESAYGEQYF

j_gene: TRBJ1-1
v_gene: TRBV7-8
CDR3aa: CASSEGPFTEAFF

j_gene: TRBJ1-1
v_gene: TRBV29-1
CDR3aa: CSVEDATEASF

j_gene: TRBJ2-5
v_gene: TRBV11-2
CDR3aa: CASSGVAGEETQYF

j_gene: TRBJ2-7
v_gene: TRBV7-3
CDR3aa: CASSFGTAYEQYF

j_gene: TRBJ2-5
v_gene: TRBV7-7
CDR3aa: CASSRERDRTQYF

j_gene: TRBJ1-5
v_gene: TRBV9
CDR3aa: CASSGTSGPHQHF

j_gene: TRBJ2-2
v_gene: TRBV20-1
CDR3aa: CSAPATGGNDGELFF

j_gene: TRBJ1-6
v_gene: TRBV10-3
CDR3aa: CAIRDIYNSPLHF

j_gene: TRBJ1-1
v_gene: TRBV6-1
CDR3aa: CASAGDTEAFF

j_gene: TRBJ2-2
v_gene: TRBV7-2
CDR3aa: CASSHPGPGELFF

j_gene: TRBJ2-7
v_gene: TRBV15
CDR3aa: CATSRGTARNEQYF

j_gene: TRBJ1-3
v_gene: TRBV19
CDR3aa: CASIQQQPSGNTIYF

j_gene: TRBJ2-1
v_gene: TRBV20-1
CDR3aa: CSASRDQQFF

j_gene: TRBJ2-1
v_gene: TRBV6-1
CDR3aa: CASSNTDGGEQFF

j_gene: TRBJ2-7
v_gene: TRBV9
CDR3aa: CASSVVDGEPYEQYF

j_gene: TRBJ1-2
v_gene: TRBV10-3
CDR3aa: CAISPDRTGYTF

j_gene: TRBJ1-1
v_gene: TRBV20-1
CDR3aa: CSAPTGWPEAFF

j_gene: TRBJ1-5
v_gene: TRBV27
CDR3aa: CASSLGWGDQPQHF

j_gene: TRBJ2-5
v_gene: TRBV5-1
CDR3aa: CASSRDNLGRETQYF

j_gene: TRBJ1-6
v_gene: TRBV14
CDR3aa: CASSPDRTDNSPLHF

j_gene: TRBJ2-7
v_gene: TRBV12-3/TRBV12-4
CDR3aa: CASSSWDNTYEQYF

j_gene: TRBJ1-6
v_gene: TRBV6-5
CDR3aa: CASSYTGRDSPLHF

j_gene: TRBJ2-5
v_gene: TRBV5-1
CDR3aa: CASSLQGRGPQETQYF

j_gene: TRBJ1-1
v_gene: TRBV6-9
CDR3aa: CASSYSNSIMNTEAFF

j_gene: TRBJ2-3
v_gene: TRBV7-4
CDR3aa: CASSLGLETDTQYF

j_gene: TRBJ2-7
v_gene: TRBV5-4
CDR3aa: CASSLGQGEQYF

j_gene: TRBJ2-3
v_gene: TRBV9
CDR3aa: CASSVGTTSTDTQYF

j_gene: TRBJ1-2
v_gene: TRBV5-1
CDR3aa: CASSLGVIGQGNYGYTF

j_gene: TRBJ2-7
v_gene: TRBV4-2
CDR3aa: CASSQTGQGIDEQYF

j_gene: TRBJ1-2
v_gene: TRBV7-3
CDR3aa: CTSSYAPLEGYTF

j_gene: TRBJ2-3
v_gene: TRBV2
CDR3aa: CASSSRASDTQYF

j_gene: TRBJ1-4
v_gene: TRBV10-3
CDR3aa: CAISGDATNEKLFF

j_gene: TRBJ1-6
v_gene: TRBV19
CDR3aa: CASAGQGINSPLHF

j_gene: TRBJ2-3
v_gene: TRBV29-1
CDR3aa: CSVRLAGGFTDTQYF

j_gene: TRBJ2-5
v_gene: TRBV5-1
CDR3aa: CASSFTPNLQETQYF

j_gene: TRBJ1-1
v_gene: TRBV19
CDR3aa: CASSPTTGEAFF

j_gene: TRBJ1-1
v_gene: TRBV10-3
CDR3aa: CAITEDRGRFSTEAFF

j_gene: TRBJ2-5
v_gene: TRBV7-3
CDR3aa: CASSSYGGQETQYF

j_gene: TRBJ1-1
v_gene: TRBV6-5
CDR3aa: CASSYSVRRGNTEAFF

j_gene: TRBJ2-5
v_gene: TRBV19
CDR3aa: CASSRYRGETQYF

j_gene: TRBJ1-1
v_gene: TRBV2
CDR3aa: CASSSQATNTEAFF

j_gene: TRBJ1-5
v_gene: TRBV7-8
CDR3aa: CASSRDRVVAQPQHF

j_gene: TRBJ2-3
v_gene: TRBV19
CDR3aa: CASSNGGGGTDTQYF

j_gene: TRBJ2-1
v_gene: TRBV12-3/TRBV12-4
CDR3aa: CASRLAGMSSYNEQFF

j_gene: TRBJ1-5
v_gene: TRBV9
CDR3aa: CASSHDLSNQPQHF

j_gene: TRBJ2-7
v_gene: TRBV7-9
CDR3aa: CASSLVWDVTYEQYF

j_gene: TRBJ2-7
v_gene: TRBV5-1
CDR3aa: CASTVDGQGFHEQYF

j_gene: TRBJ1-1
v_gene: TRBV19
CDR3aa: CASINPSTEAFF

j_gene: TRBJ1-3
v_gene: TRBV15
CDR3aa: CATSPSGVLSGNTVYF